This T cell receptor (beta chain) was captured by sequencing in a study of long-term antiretroviral therapy in people with HIV. Study details: Some samples came about a decade before the 2015 immediate-ART recommendation, and these were the earliest.

Each donor provided at least one pre-ART PBMC sample and at least two post-ART PBMC samples. The study used samples holding about 0.9-11 million cryopreserved PBMC before DNA extraction. Study observations and caveats: Pre-ART-expanded clones dominated the repertoire at all time points.

From germline, CDR1 is SGDLS and CDR2 YYNGEE. This CDR3 region has 15 residues. V was clipped by 4 bases and J by 7 bases, with 20 bases between them. Turning to this clone: The antigen remains unidentified.

Researchers ran immunoSEQ v3.0 at survey level. Measured with immunoSEQ multiplex PCR; TCRdb has only the in-frame clones, and not every one. The data show around 15,000 clones, 88% seen once. The material was unsorted PBMCs, obtained 6.9 years after starting antiretroviral therapy. The clonotype was recovered from a man in his fifties with HIV. This sequence joins TRBV9 and TRBJ1-2, with D unclear. CDR3 region: CASSTTTRRRGGYTF. The CDR3 coding sequence is TGTGCCAGCAGCACCACCACACGGCGGCGAGGTGGCTACACCTTC.